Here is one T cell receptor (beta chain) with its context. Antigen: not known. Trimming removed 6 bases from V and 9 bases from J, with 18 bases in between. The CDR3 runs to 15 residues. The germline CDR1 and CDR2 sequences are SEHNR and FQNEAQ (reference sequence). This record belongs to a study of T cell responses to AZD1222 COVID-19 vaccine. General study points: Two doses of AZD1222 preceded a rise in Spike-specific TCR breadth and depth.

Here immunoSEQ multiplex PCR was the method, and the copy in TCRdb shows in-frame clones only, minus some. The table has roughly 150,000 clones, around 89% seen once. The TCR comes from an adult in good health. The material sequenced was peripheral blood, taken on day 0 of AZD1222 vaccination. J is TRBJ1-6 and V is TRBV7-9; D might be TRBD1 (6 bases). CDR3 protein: CASRGASTGPSPLHF. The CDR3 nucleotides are TGTGCCAGCAGGGGGGCCAGTACGGGTCCTTCACCCCTCCACTTT. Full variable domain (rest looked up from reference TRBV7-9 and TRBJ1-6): DTGVSQNPRHKITKRGQNVTFRCDPISEHNRLYWYRQTLGQGPEFLTYFQNEAQLEKSRLLSDRFSAERPKGSFSTLEIQRTEQGDSAMYLCASRGASTGPSPLHFGNGTRLTVT.